The rows below give T cell receptor beta chains drawn from one sample of a study of spatial heterogeneity in lung cancer. TCRdb ran MiXCR on the 5' RACE reads and lists one entry per CDR3 protein. The sample includes approximately 110,000 distinct CDR3 sequences, roughly a tenth seen only once; the top ten take roughly 26%. The sample here was PBMCs, taken at follow-up. These receptors all come from a female donor with early-stage non-small cell lung cancer. Each CDR3 is given with its conserved first and last residue. Fields, in order: J gene, clone size, V gene, D gene, CDR3 DNA, CDR3 protein. The D gene is left open where the match is weak. The size entry is marked missing in some rows and otherwise reads once, few, many or a size class.

>TRBJ1-2|few|TRBV3-1|TRBD1
TGTGCCAGCAGCCAAGTCACAGGGGCAGGCGGCTACACCTTC
CASSQVTGAGGYTF
>TRBJ2-1|-|TRBV19|-
TGTGCCAGTAGACCTGTTTTCCGACTAGAAAACAATGAGCAGTTCTTC
CASRPVFRLENNEQFF
>TRBJ1-1|many|TRBV3-1|-
TGTGCCAGCAGCCAAGATGGGCAGGGGACGAACACTGAAGCTTTCTTT
CASSQDGQGTNTEAFF
>TRBJ2-7|few|TRBV20-1|TRBD2
TGCAGTGCTAGAGGGCCTAGCGGGATGAGATCCTACGAGCAGTACTTC
CSARGPSGMRSYEQYF
>TRBJ1-1|many|TRBV11-2|-
TGTGCCAGCAGCTTAGTCTCGGGGACTCGAGCAGCTTTCTTT
CASSLVSGTRAAFF
>TRBJ2-1|few|TRBV20-1|TRBD2
TGCAGTGCTAGATACCGACTAGCGGGTCTTTTTGAGCAGTTCTTC
CSARYRLAGLFEQFF
>TRBJ2-3|many|TRBV7-9|-
TGTGCCAGCAGCCGCCCAGGGTCTCGGGGCACAGATACGCAGTATTTT
CASSRPGSRGTDTQYF
>TRBJ1-1|few|TRBV5-1|TRBD1
TGCGCCAGCAGCCGAAGCCTACAGGGGGCCGGCACTGAAGCTTTCTTT
CASSRSLQGAGTEAFF
>TRBJ2-7|-|TRBV5-1|TRBD1
TGCGCCAGCAGGGGGACAGTCTCCTACGAGCAGTACTTC
CASRGTVSYEQYF
>TRBJ2-3|few|TRBV18|TRBD1
TGTGCCAGCTCAGGGGACAGATCCGGATATGGTACGCAGTATTTT
CASSGDRSGYGTQYF
>TRBJ2-7|-|TRBV18|TRBD1
TGTGCCAGCTCACAGGGGGCGGACTCATCCGAGCAGTACTTC
CASSQGADSSEQYF
>TRBJ2-7|-|TRBV20-1|TRBD1
TGCAGTGCTCCTAACAGGGGTGTGGACGAGCAGTACTTC
CSAPNRGVDEQYF
>TRBJ1-1|-|TRBV7-2|-
TGTGCCAGCAGCGAAGGGCCGAGCACTGAAGCTTTCTTT
CASSEGPSTEAFF
>TRBJ2-1|-|TRBV7-3|-
TGTGCCAGCAGCCCAAGGGCCCTGGGGGTCAATGAGCAGTTCTTC
CASSPRALGVNEQFF
>TRBJ1-5|few|TRBV29-1|-
TGCAGCGTACAGGACAGCCATCAGCCCCAGCATTTT
CSVQDSHQPQHF
>TRBJ2-5|few|TRBV7-9|TRBD2
TGTGCCAGCAGCTTAGCAGGCGGGAGGACCACAGAGACCCAGTACTTC
CASSLAGGRTTETQYF
>TRBJ1-2|many|TRBV19|-
TGTGCCACCAATCGGCAGCCCTATGGCTACACCTTC
CATNRQPYGYTF
>TRBJ2-3|-|TRBV29-1|TRBD2
TGCAGCGTTGCGTCTGCGGGAGGGGCGGATACGCAGTATTTT
CSVASAGGADTQYF
>TRBJ2-5|few|TRBV28|TRBD2
TGTGCCAGCAGAGACGGGACTAGGGAGACCCAGTACTTC
CASRDGTRETQYF
>TRBJ2-5|few|TRBV7-2|-
TGTGCCAGCAGCCTGCGCAGGAAGGCTCAAGAGACCCAGTACTTC
CASSLRRKAQETQYF
>TRBJ1-2|-|TRBV24-1|-
TGTGCCACCAGTGATTCAGACTGGGGGTATGGCTACACCTTC
CATSDSDWGYGYTF
>TRBJ2-2|-|TRBV12-3/TRBV12-4|-
TGTGCCAGCAAGTGGGATGGGGAGCTGTTTTTT
CASKWDGELFF
>TRBJ2-1|few|TRBV2|TRBD1
TGTGCCAGCAGTGCTAACAGGGGTGTTTACAATGAGCAGTTCTTC
CASSANRGVYNEQFF
>TRBJ1-3|-|TRBV19|TRBD1
TGTGCCAGTAGCCTTCGGGGACAGGCATATAGAAACACCATATATTTT
CASSLRGQAYRNTIYF
>TRBJ1-2|-|TRBV18|-
TGTGCCAGCTCACAAACGGCTGGGGGCGGTAATGGCTACACCTTC
CASSQTAGGGNGYTF
>TRBJ2-7|many|TRBV11-2|-
TGTGCCAGCAGCTTAGGACAGCACTACGAGCAGTACTTC
CASSLGQHYEQYF
>TRBJ2-3|-|TRBV10-2|-
TGCGCCAGCGGTGACACGCTCATGACCACAGATACGCAGTATTTT
CASGDTLMTTDTQYF
>TRBJ2-7|many|TRBV28|TRBD2
TGTGCCAGCAGTTCTGAACTAGCGGGACCGGGGTACGAGCAGTACTTC
CASSSELAGPGYEQYF
>TRBJ1-1|few|TRBV7-3|-
TGTGCCAGCAGCTTAGGTCCTAGCGCTGAAGCTTTCTTT
CASSLGPSAEAFF
>TRBJ1-1|medium-sized|TRBV24-1|TRBD1
TGTGCCACCAGTGATACTCCGGGACAGGGGTCCCAGAACACTGAAGCTTTCTTT
CATSDTPGQGSQNTEAFF
>TRBJ2-5|few|TRBV20-1|TRBD1
TGCAGTGCTAGAGATCCTAGTGCAGGGGGCTTTCGAGAGACCCAGTACTTC
CSARDPSAGGFRETQYF
>TRBJ2-4|many|TRBV7-9|-
TGTGCCAGCAGCCATAGTCGCCTAGCCAAAAACATTCAGTACTTC
CASSHSRLAKNIQYF
>TRBJ2-1|-|TRBV11-3|TRBD2
TGTGCCAGCAGCTTATCAGCGGGAGGGCCCCATGAGCAGTTCTTC
CASSLSAGGPHEQFF
>TRBJ2-1|many|TRBV20-1|TRBD2
TGCAGTGCTAGAAAGCCGACTAGCTGGAATGAGCAGTTCTTC
CSARKPTSWNEQFF
>TRBJ2-2|few|TRBV5-1|TRBD1
TGCGCCAGCAGCTTGGGGGACAGGGAATCCGGGGAGCTGTTTTTT
CASSLGDRESGELFF
>TRBJ2-7|few|TRBV11-2|TRBD1
TGTGCCAGCAGCTTAGATCGGGGGACAGGATTATGGTCCTACGAGCAGTACTTC
CASSLDRGTGLWSYEQYF
>TRBJ2-3|many|TRBV28|TRBD2
TGTGCCAGCAGCTCCCACCCACTAGCGGGAGATGCGCAGTATTTT
CASSSHPLAGDAQYF
>TRBJ2-3|-|TRBV28|TRBD2
TGTGCCAGCAGTTCAAGCGGGAGCTATAAAGATACGCAGTATTTT
CASSSSGSYKDTQYF
>TRBJ2-7|-|TRBV12-3/TRBV12-4|TRBD2
TGTGCCAGCAGTCCCAGCGGGAGAGGGTACGAGCAGTACTTC
CASSPSGRGYEQYF
>TRBJ1-1|-|TRBV6-2/TRBV6-3|-
TGTGCCAGCTCAGGGATCGAGAGGAACACTGAAGCTTTCTTT
CASSGIERNTEAFF
>TRBJ2-2|many|TRBV19|TRBD2
TGTGCCAGTAGTTCCACCGGACTAGCTCAACAAAGACACACCGGGGAGCTGTTTTTT
CASSSTGLAQQRHTGELFF
>TRBJ2-1|-|TRBV11-2|TRBD2
TGTGCCAGCAGCCTCGACCAGGGACTAGCTCACAATGAGCAGTTCTTC
CASSLDQGLAHNEQFF
>TRBJ1-4|-|TRBV7-6|-
TGTGCCAGCAGCCTCCAGGGATCGGTCTGGGAAAAACTGTTTTTT
CASSLQGSVWEKLFF
>TRBJ1-2|once|TRBV9|-
TGTGCCAGCAGGGCCAGTGGGTACTATGGCTACACCTTC
CASRASGYYGYTF
>TRBJ1-3|-|TRBV6-5|TRBD1
TGTGCCAGCAGCCCGGACAGGTTCTCTGGAAACACCATATATTTT
CASSPDRFSGNTIYF
>TRBJ1-1|-|TRBV3-1|-
TGTGCCAGCAGCCTGGGAGGGGGGGCGCGGACCACTGAAGCTTTCTTT
CASSLGGGARTTEAFF
>TRBJ2-3|-|TRBV24-1|TRBD1
TGTGCCACCAGCGGGACAGCCATACTAGATACGCAGTATTTT
CATSGTAILDTQYF